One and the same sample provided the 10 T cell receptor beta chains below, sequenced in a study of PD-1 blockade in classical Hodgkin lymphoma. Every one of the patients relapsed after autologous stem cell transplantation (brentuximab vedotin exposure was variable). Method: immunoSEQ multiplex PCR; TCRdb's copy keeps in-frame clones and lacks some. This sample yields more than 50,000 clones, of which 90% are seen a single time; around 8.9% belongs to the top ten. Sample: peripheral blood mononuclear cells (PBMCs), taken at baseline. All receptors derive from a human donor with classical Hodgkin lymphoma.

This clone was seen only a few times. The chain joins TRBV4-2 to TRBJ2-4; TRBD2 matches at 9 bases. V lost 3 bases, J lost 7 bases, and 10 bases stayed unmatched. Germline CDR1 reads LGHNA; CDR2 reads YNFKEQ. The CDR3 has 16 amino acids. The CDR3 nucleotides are TGTGCCAGCAGCCAGGAGACTAGCGGAAGGGGGAACATTCAGTACTTC. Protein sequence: CASSQETSGRGNIQYF.

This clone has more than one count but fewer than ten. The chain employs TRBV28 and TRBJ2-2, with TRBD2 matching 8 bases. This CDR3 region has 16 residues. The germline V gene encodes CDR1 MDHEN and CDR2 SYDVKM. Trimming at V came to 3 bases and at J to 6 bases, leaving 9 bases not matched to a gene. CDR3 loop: CASSLLSGGPAGELFF. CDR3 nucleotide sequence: TGTGCCAGCAGTTTGTTGTCGGGAGGGCCGGCCGGGGAGCTGTTTTTT.

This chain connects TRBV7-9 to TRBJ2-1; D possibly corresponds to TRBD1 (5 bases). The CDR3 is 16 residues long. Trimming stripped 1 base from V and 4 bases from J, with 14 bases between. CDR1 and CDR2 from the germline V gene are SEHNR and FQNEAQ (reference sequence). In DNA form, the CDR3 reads TGTGCCAGCAGCTTAGGGGGCCCCTCTAAGTACAATGAGCAGTTCTTC. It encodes CASSLGGPSKYNEQFF. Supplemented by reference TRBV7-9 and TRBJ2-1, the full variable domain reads DTGVSQNPRHKITKRGQNVTFRCDPISEHNRLYWYRQTLGQGPEFLTYFQNEAQLEKSRLLSDRFSAERPKGSFSTLEIQRTEQGDSAMYLCASSLGGPSKYNEQFFGPGTRLTVL.

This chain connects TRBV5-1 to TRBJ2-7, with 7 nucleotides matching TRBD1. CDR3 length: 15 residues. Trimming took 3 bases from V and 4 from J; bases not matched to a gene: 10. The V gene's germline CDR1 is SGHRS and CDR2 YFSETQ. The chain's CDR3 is CASSSGTDKTYEQYF. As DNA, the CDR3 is TGCGCCAGCAGCTCCGGGACAGATAAAACGTACGAGCAGTACTTC.

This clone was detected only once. CDR3 sequence reads: CASPASNTGELFF. CDR3 bases: TGTGCCAGCCCGGCATCGAACACCGGGGAGCTGTTTTTT. This sequence joins TRBV28 and TRBJ2-2; D is uncertain. CDR1 is MDHEN and CDR2 is SYDVKM in the germline V gene. The CDR3 has 13 residues. V was cut by 8 bases and J by 0 bases, with 7 bases left in between.

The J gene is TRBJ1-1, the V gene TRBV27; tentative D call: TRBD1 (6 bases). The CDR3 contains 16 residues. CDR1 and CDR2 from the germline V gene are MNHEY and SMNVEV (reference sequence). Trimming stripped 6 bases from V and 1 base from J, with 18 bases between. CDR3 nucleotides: TGTGCCAGCAGATCGGGAACCGGGACATCGAACACTGAAGCTTTCTTT. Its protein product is CASRSGTGTSNTEAFF.

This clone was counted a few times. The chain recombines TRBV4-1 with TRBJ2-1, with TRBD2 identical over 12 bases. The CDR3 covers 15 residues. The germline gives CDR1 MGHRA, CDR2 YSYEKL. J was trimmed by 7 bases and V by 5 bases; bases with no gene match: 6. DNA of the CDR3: TGCGCCAGCAGCGCGACTAGCGGGAGTGGGAATGAGCAGTTCTTC. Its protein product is CASSATSGSGNEQFF.

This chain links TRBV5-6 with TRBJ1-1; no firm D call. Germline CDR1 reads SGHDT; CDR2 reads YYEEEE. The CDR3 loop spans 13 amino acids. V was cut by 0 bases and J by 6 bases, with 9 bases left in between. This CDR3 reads CASSLVVGAEAFF. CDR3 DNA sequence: TGTGCCAGCAGCTTGGTCGTCGGGGCTGAAGCTTTCTTT.

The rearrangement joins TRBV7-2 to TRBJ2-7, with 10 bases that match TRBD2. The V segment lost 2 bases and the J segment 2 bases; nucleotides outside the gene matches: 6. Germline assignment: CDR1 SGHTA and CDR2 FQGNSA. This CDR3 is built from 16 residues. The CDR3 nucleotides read TGTGCCAGCAGCTTACAGAGCGGGGGGGTCGCCTACGAGCAGTACTTC. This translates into CASSLQSGGVAYEQYF.

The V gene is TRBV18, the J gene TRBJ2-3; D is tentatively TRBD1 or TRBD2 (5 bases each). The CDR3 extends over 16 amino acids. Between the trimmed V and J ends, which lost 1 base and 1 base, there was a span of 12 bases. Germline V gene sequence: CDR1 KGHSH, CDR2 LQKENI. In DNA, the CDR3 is TGTGCCAGCTCACCACAGAGGGGCGATGGCACAGATACGCAGTATTTT. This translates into CASSPQRGDGTDTQYF.